Listed here is a single T cell receptor beta chain. Its antigen is still unknown. From the reads, TCRdb called clonotypes with MiXCR, one entry per CDR3 protein. This table has a few hundred thousand distinct CDR3 sequences, approximately 14% appearing once. Germline CDR1 and CDR2: SGHRS and YFSETQ. This CDR3 comprises 11 residues. Deletions cut 4 bases from V and 3 bases from J, with 5 bases between. This sample stems from a study of T cell repertoires in cytomegalovirus infection. Study-wide background: The public TCR beta signatures pointed to both CMV infection and matching HLA type.

Study-level results: Dominating the ex vivo response were HLA-C-restricted CMV-specific TCR beta clonotypes. Totalled public TCR beta family frequency picked out people who carried CMV plus the relevant HLA.

Sequencing used PBMCs. This clonotype was sampled from a human donor in good health (CMV status not recorded). Some clones in this sample may be carry-over from other donors' samples. The V gene is TRBV5-1, the J gene TRBJ2-7, with D uncertain. The CDR3 reads CASSGNYEQYF. CDR3 bases: TGCGCCAGCAGCGGGAACTACGAGCAGTACTTC.